The 5 T cell receptor beta chains listed next were all sequenced from one sample in a study of cytomegalovirus exposure and HLA in healthy donors. The PCR ran on 60 Vbeta and 13 Jbeta primers. The protocol was immunoSEQ multiplex PCR, while the TCRdb copy is restricted to in-frame clones and leaves out a portion. The sample consists of some 150,000 clones, roughly 80% of them appearing once. The sequenced sample consisted of PBMCs. These receptors came from a woman aged 40 to 50 in good health and CMV-seropositive.

This chain joins TRBV28 and TRBJ2-6; 9 positions agree with TRBD1. Trimming took 4 bases from V and 12 from J; bases not matched to a gene: 10. This CDR3 comprises 15 residues. Germline loops: CDR1 MDHEN, CDR2 SYDVKM. CDR3 in DNA: TGTGCCAGCAGTTCCGGGACAGGGAGTGTGGGCGTCCTGACTTTC. This codes for CASSSGTGSVGVLTF.

The V gene is TRBV18, the J gene TRBJ2-2, with D perhaps matching TRBD2 (5 bases). V dropped 2 bases and J dropped 10 bases, with 14 bases sitting between them. Germline CDR1 is KGHSH and CDR2 is LQKENI. The CDR3 consists of 14 residues. The CDR3 nucleotides read TGTGCCAGCTCACCATCGGATGGAGGCCTGGAGCTGTTTTTT. This codes for CASSPSDGGLELFF. Based on the CDR3 plus reference TRBV18 and TRBJ2-2, the full variable domain is NAGVMQNPRHLVRRRGQEARLRCSPMKGHSHVYWYRQLPEEGLKFMVYLQKENIIDESGMPKERFSAEFPKEGPSILRIQQVVRGDSAAYFCASSPSDGGLELFFGEGSRLTVL.

The chain carries TRBV28 and TRBJ2-5; no reliable D call. The DNA end is a closer match to TRBJ2-7, so the J assignment may be wrong. CDR3 length: 12 residues. Germline V lookup: CDR1 MDHEN, CDR2 SYDVKM. Here the CDR3 reads CASNVITYEQYF. As DNA, the CDR3 is TGTGCCAGCAACGTAATAACCTACGAGCAGTACTTC.

The chain carries TRBV27 and TRBJ2-1; weak D call: TRBD2 (7 bases). V lost 2 bases to trimming and J lost 2 bases, with 13 bases between them. CDR1 and CDR2 from the germline V gene are MNHEY and SMNVEV (reference sequence). The CDR3 is 16 amino acids. The CDR3 is CASSLGRGHTYNEQFF. CDR3 bases: TGTGCCAGCAGTTTAGGGCGGGGGCATACCTACAATGAGCAGTTCTTC.

The V and J genes are TRBV10-3 and TRBJ1-3; D unclear. Looked up from germline, CDR1 is ENHRY and CDR2 is SYGVKD. V dropped 8 bases and J dropped 0 bases, with 8 bases sitting between them. CDR3 length: 13 residues. The CDR3: CAIAFGSGNTIYF. The CDR3 DNA follows: TGTGCCATCGCGTTTGGCTCTGGAAACACCATATATTTT.